These 8 T cell receptor beta chains share one sample of origin, sequenced in a study of control samples from healthy donors and cancer patients. Some clones are missing from TCRdb's copy, which holds only in-frame ones; the method was immunoSEQ multiplex PCR. Of around 170,000 clones in the sample, almost 90% were seen once. The source material was blood. These receptors originate from a woman aged 25 to 39 in good health.

This clone was seen only once. The chain joins TRBV15 to TRBJ1-1; no clear D gene. The CDR3 loop spans 15 amino acids. The V end was cut by 0 bases, the J end by 5 bases, with 13 bases between. Germline CDR1 reads LNHNV; CDR2 reads YYDKDF (reference sequence). CDR3 nucleotides: TGTGCCACCAGCAGAGATCTCCATCGGGGAACTGAAGCTTTCTTT. Its protein product is CATSRDLHRGTEAFF.

The rearrangement uses TRBV5-1 and TRBJ2-1, with TRBD2 identical over 9 bases. This CDR3 spans 15 amino acids. V was clipped by 2 bases and J by 4 bases; unmatched bases: 4. Germline lookup yields CDR1 SGHRS and CDR2 YFSETQ. The CDR3 region has the DNA TGCGCCAGCAGCTTACGCGGGGGGGAATACAATGAGCAGTTCTTC. Its translation is CASSLRGGEYNEQFF.

The CDR3: CASSLERVYEQYF. The CDR3 bases are TGTGCCAGCAGCTTAGAAAGGGTCTACGAGCAGTACTTC. J is TRBJ2-7 and V is TRBV7-9; D is undetermined. Germline loops: CDR1 SEHNR, CDR2 FQNEAQ (reference sequence). The CDR3 consists of 13 residues. Trimming stripped 1 base from V and 3 bases from J, with 7 bases between.

The count of this clone is one. This chain links TRBV2 with TRBJ2-7, with TRBD2 matching 7 bases. Trimming removed 6 bases from V and 7 bases from J; junction bases left unmatched: 21. This CDR3 comprises 17 residues. CDR1 and CDR2 from the germline V gene are SNHLY and FYNNEI. The DNA of the CDR3 is TGTGCCAGCAGACACACTAGCGCAGGGCCACTAAATAGGGAGCAGTACTTC. Protein sequence: CASRHTSAGPLNREQYF.

The chain uses TRBV10-3 and TRBJ2-7; 7 bases align to TRBD1. V gave up 6 bases and J gave up 6 bases; unmatched junction bases: 5. Germline values: CDR1 ENHRY, CDR2 SYGVKD. The CDR3 runs to 12 residues. The DNA of the CDR3 is TGTGCCATCAGCCGACAGGGTTCCGAGCAGTACTTC. Translating gives CAISRQGSEQYF.

The chain is built from TRBV7-9 and TRBJ2-3; the D is unclear. Trimming took off 4 bases at V and 5 bases at J, with 19 bases between the two ends. The CDR3 runs to 16 residues. Germline CDR1 SEHNR, CDR2 FQNEAQ (reference sequence). The CDR3 is CASSSNVGQVVDTQYF. DNA of the CDR3: TGTGCCAGCAGCTCAAACGTCGGGCAGGTGGTAGATACGCAGTATTTT.

The chain joins TRBV4-1 to TRBJ2-1, with 10 bases matching TRBD1. CDR1 and CDR2 from the germline V gene are MGHRA and YSYEKL. The CDR3 contains 15 residues. V shed 4 bases, J shed 5 bases, and the junction held 5 bases outside the gene matches. Written as DNA, the CDR3 is TGCGCCAGCAGCCTGACAGGGGGCGTCCACAATGAGCAGTTCTTC. This translates into CASSLTGGVHNEQFF.

This chain joins TRBV11-3 and TRBJ1-4, with a possible D match to TRBD1 (6 bases). Looked up from germline, CDR1 is SGHNT and CDR2 is YENEEA. This CDR3 spans 17 amino acids. V was clipped by 5 bases and J by 7 bases, with 23 bases between them. CDR3 DNA: TGTGCCAGCAGCCCGGGCGGGGTCCCGGGACAAAGTGAAAAACTGTTTTTT. It codes for CASSPGGVPGQSEKLFF. Complete variable domain (other parts from reference TRBV11-3 and TRBJ1-4): EAGVVQSPRYKIIEKKQPVAFWCNPISGHNTLYWYLQNLGQGPELLIRYENEEAVDDSQLPKDRFSAERLKGVDSTLKIQPAELGDSAVYLCASSPGGVPGQSEKLFFGSGTQLSVL.